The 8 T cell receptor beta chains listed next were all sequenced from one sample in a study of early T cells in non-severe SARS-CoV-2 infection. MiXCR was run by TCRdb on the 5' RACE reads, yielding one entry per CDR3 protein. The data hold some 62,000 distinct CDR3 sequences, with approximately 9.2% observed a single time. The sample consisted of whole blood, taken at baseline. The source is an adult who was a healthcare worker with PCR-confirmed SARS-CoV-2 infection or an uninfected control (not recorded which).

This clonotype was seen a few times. The CDR3 nucleotides read TGTGCCAGCAGCCGTACCGGGACTCGCTACAATGAGCAGTTCTTC. Translated: CASSRTGTRYNEQFF. V is TRBV5-4 and J is TRBJ2-1, with D tentatively TRBD2 (6 bases). CDR3 length equals 15 residues. V lost 4 bases and J lost 3, with 14 bases in between. Germline values: CDR1 SGHNT, CDR2 YYREEE (reference sequence).

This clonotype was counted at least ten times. CDR3 loop: CASKAAYEQYF. The CDR3 bases are TGTGCCAGCAAGGCCGCCTACGAGCAGTACTTC. The chain combines TRBV6-2 or TRBV6-3 with TRBJ2-7; no clear D gene. The CDR3 is 11 residues long. V was shortened by 7 bases and J by 2 bases, with 6 bases between the two germline ends. Germline V gene sequence: CDR1 MNHEY, CDR2 SVGEGT.

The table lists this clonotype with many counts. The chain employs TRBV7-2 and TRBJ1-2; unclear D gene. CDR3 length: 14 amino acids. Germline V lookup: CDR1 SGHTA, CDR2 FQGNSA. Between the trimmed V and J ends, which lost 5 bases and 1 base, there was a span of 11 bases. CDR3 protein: CASSDSWDNYGYTF. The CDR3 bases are TGTGCCAGCAGCGATTCCTGGGATAACTATGGCTACACCTTC.

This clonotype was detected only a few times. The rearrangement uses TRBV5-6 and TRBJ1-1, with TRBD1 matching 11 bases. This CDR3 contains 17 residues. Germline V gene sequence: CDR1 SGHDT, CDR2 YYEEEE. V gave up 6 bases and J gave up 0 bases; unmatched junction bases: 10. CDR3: CASIQSGTGGLNTEAFF. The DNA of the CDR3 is TGTGCCAGCATCCAATCCGGGACAGGGGGACTGAACACTGAAGCTTTCTTT.

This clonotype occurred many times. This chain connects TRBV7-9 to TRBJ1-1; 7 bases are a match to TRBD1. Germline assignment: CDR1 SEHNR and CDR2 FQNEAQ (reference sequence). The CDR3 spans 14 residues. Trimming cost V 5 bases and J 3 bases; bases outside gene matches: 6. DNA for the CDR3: TGTGCCAGCAGCGACAGGCAGGGGGACACTGAAGCTTTCTTT. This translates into CASSDRQGDTEAFF.

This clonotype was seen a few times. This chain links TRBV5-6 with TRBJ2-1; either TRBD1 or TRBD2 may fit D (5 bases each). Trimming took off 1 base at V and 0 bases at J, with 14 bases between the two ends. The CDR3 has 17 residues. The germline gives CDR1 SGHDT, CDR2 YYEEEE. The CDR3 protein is CASSLWDGHISYNEQFF. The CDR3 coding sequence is TGTGCCAGCAGCTTGTGGGACGGACATATCTCCTACAATGAGCAGTTCTTC.

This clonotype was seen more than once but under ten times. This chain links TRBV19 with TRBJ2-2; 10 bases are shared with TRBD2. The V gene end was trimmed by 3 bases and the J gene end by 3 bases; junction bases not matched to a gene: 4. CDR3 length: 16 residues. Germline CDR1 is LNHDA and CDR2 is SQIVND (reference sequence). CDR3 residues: CASSISSGSYTGELFF. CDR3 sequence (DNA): TGTGCCAGTAGTATCTCTAGCGGGAGCTACACCGGGGAGCTGTTTTTT.

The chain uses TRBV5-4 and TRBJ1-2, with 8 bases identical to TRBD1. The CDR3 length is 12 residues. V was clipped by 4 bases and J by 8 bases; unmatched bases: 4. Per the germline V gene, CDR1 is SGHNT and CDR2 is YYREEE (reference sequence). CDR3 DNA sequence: TGTGCCAGCAGCCTGACAGGGGTAGGCTACACCTTC. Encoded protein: CASSLTGVGYTF.